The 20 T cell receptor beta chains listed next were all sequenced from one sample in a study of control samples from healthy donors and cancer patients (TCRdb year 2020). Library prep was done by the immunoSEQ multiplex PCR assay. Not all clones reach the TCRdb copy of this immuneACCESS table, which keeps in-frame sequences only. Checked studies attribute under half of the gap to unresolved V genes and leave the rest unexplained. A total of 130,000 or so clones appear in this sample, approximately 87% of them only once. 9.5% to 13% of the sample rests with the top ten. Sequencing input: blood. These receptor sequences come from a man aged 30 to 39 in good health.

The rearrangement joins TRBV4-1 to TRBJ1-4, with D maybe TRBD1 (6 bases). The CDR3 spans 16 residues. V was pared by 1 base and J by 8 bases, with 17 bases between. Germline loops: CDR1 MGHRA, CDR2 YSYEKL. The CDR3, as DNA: TGCGCCAGCAGCCAAGGGCCCGGGATCACAGGGGAAAAACTGTTTTTT. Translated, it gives CASSQGPGITGEKLFF.

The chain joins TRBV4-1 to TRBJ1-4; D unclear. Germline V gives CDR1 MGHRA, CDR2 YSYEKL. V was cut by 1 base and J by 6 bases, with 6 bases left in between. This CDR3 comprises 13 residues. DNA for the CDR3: TGCGCCAGCAGCCAAGTGCAGGATGAAAAACTGTTTTTT. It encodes CASSQVQDEKLFF.

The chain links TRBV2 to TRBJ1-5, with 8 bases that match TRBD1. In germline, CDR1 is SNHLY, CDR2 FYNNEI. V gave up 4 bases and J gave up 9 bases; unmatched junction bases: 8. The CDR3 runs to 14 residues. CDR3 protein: CASSGTGGMLPQHF. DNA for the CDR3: TGTGCCAGCAGTGGAACAGGGGGAATGCTGCCCCAGCATTTT.

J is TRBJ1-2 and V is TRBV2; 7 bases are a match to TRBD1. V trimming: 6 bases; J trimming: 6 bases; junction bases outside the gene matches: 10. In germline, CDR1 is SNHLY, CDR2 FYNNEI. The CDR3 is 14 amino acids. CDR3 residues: CASRSGAQGDGYTF. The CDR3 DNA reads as TGTGCCAGCAGGTCCGGCGCGCAGGGGGATGGCTACACCTTC.

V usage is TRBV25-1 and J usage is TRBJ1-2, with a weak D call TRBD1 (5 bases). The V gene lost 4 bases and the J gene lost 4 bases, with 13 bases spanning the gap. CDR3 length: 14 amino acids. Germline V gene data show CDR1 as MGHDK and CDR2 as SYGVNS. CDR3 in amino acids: CASSVQGVGYGYTF. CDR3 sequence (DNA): TGTGCCAGCAGTGTTCAGGGAGTGGGCTATGGCTACACCTTC.

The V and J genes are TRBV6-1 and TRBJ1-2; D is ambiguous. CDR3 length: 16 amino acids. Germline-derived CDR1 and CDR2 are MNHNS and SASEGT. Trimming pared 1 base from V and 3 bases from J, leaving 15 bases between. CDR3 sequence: CASSEEVDSTDYGYTF. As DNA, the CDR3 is TGTGCCAGCAGTGAAGAAGTTGACTCAACGGACTATGGCTACACCTTC.

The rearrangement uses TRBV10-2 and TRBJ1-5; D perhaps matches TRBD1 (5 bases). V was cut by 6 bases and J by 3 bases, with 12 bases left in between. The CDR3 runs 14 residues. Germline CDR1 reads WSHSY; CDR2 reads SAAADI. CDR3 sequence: CASSVDSFNQPQHF. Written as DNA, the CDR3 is TGCGCCAGCAGCGTCGACAGCTTCAATCAGCCCCAGCATTTT.

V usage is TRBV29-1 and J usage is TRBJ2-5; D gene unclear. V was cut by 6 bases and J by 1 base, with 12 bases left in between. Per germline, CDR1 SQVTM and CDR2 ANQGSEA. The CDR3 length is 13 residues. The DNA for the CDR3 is TGCAGCGTGGGATCCGTGGCCCAAGAGACCCAGTACTTC. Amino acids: CSVGSVAQETQYF.

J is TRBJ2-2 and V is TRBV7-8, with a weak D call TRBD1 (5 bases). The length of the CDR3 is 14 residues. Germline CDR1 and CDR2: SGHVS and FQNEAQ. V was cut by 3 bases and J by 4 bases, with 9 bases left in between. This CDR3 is CASSFNQGTGELFF. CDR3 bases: TGTGCCAGCAGCTTCAATCAGGGCACCGGGGAGCTGTTTTTT.

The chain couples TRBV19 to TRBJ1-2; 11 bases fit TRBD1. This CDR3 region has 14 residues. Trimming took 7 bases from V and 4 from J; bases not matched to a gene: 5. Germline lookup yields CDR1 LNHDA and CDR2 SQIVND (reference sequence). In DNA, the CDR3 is TGTGCCAGTACCGGGACAGGGGGTACCTATGGCTACACCTTC. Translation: CASTGTGGTYGYTF.

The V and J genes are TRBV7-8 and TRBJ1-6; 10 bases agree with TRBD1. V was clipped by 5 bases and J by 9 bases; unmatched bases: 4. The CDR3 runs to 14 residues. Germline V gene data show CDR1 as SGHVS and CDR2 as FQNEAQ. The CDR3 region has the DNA TGTGCCAGCAGCCCGGGACAGGGGATTTCACCCCTCCACTTT. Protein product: CASSPGQGISPLHF.

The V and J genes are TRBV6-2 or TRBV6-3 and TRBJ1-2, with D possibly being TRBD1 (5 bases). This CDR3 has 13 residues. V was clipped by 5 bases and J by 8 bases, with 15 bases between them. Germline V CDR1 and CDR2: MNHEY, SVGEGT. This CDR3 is CASSPGTVGGYTF. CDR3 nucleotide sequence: TGTGCCAGCAGTCCAGGGACCGTGGGAGGCTACACCTTC.

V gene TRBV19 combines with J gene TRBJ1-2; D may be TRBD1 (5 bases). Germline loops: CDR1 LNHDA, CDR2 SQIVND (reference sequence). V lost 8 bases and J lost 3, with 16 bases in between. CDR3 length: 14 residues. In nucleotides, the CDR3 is TGTGCCAGTTGTCCTACGGGGGAGGACTATGGCTACACCTTC. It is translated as CASCPTGEDYGYTF.

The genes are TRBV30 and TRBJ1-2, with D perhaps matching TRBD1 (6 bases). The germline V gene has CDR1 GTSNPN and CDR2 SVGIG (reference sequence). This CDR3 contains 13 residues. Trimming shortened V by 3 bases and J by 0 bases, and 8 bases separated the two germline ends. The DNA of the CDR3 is TGTGCCTGGAGCAGGACAGCTAACTATGGCTACACCTTC. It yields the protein CAWSRTANYGYTF.

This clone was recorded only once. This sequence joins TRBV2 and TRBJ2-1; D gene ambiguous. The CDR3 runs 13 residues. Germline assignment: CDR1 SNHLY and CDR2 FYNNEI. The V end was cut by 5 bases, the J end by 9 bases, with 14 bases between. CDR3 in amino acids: CASSPTPVSEQFF. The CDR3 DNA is TGTGCCAGCAGTCCGACCCCGGTCTCTGAGCAGTTCTTC.

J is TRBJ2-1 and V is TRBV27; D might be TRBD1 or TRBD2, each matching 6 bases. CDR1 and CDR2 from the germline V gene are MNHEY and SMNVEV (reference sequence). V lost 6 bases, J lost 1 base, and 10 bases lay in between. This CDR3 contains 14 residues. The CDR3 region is CASRTGASYNEQFF. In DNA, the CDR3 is TGTGCCAGCAGAACGGGGGCTTCCTACAATGAGCAGTTCTTC.

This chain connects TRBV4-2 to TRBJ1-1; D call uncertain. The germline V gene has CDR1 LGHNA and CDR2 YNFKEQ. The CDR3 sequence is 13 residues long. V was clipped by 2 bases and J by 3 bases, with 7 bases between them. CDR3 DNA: TGTGCCAGCAGCCAACGCGGGGACACTGAAGCTTTCTTT. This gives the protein CASSQRGDTEAFF.

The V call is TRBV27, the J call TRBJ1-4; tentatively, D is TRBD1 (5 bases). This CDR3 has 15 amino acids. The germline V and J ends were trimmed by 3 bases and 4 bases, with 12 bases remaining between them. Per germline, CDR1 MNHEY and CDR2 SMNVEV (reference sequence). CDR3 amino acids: CASSFLGTGNEKLFF. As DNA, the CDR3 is TGTGCCAGCAGTTTTTTAGGGACCGGTAATGAAAAACTGTTTTTT.

In DNA, the CDR3 is TGTGCCAGCAGTGACGGGGTCGCTAACTATGGCTACACCTTC. Translation: CASSDGVANYGYTF. The chain links TRBV6-1 to TRBJ1-2; D gene uncertain. Trimming left V 3 bases short and J 0 bases short, with 8 bases between. Per the germline V gene, CDR1 is MNHNS and CDR2 is SASEGT. This CDR3 has 14 amino acids.

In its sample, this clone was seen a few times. The CDR3 bases are TGCGCCAGCAGCTTGGGCCCGACAGGGCTCTCCTACAATGAGCAGTTCTTC. This encodes CASSLGPTGLSYNEQFF. This sequence joins TRBV5-1 and TRBJ2-1, with 7 positions matching TRBD1. The CDR3 has 17 residues. After removal of 0 bases from V and 0 bases from J, the junction contained 6 bases not matched to a gene. Germline V lookup: CDR1 SGHRS, CDR2 YFSETQ.